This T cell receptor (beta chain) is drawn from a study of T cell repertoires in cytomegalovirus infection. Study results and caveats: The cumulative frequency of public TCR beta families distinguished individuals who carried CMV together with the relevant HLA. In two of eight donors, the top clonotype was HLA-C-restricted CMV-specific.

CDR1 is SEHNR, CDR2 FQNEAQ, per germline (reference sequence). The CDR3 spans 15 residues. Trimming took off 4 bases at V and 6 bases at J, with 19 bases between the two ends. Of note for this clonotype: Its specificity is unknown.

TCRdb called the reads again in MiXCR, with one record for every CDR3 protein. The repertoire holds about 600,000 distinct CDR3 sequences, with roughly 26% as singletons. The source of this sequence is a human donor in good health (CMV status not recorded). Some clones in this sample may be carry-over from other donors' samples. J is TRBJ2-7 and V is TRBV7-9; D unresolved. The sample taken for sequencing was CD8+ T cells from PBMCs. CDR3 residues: CASSYKGPQVSEQYF. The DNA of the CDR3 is TGTGCCAGCAGCTACAAGGGCCCTCAGGTGAGCGAGCAGTACTTC.